This T cell receptor beta chain came from a study of T and B cells in COVID-19 patients. In the study overall: Blood was sampled from COVID-19 patients who were either actively infected or recovered. Comorbidities linked to unfavorable COVID-19 outcome were present in about 90% of the 20 active-infection patients. Recovered patients mostly had mild to moderate COVID-19 managed as outpatients.

This clonotype has only a few counts. No antigen is known for it. TRB rearrangements were amplified by multiplex PCR with BIOMED2 TRB-A/B primers. One entry per CDR3 protein, called by TCRdb with MiXCR from the multiplex PCR reads. The data show under 7,000 distinct CDR3 sequences, 25% to 30% seen once. General observations from the study: Sorted SARS-CoV-2-responsive or tetramer+ T cells and CD4+, regulatory and CD8+ subsets were not yet sequenced.

J lost 4 bases, V lost 4 bases, and 8 bases had no gene match. The CDR3 covers 16 residues. Germline-derived CDR1 and CDR2 are LNHDA and SQIVND (reference sequence). Each TRB amplification used roughly 230-550 ng of genomic DNA from blood. This TCR came from a human donor with active COVID-19. The chain links TRBV19 to TRBJ2-1, with TRBD2 identical over 9 bases. What was sequenced was blood. The CDR3 sequence: CASSNTGLAGYNEQFF. CDR3 nucleotides: TGTGCCAGTAGTAATACTGGGCTAGCGGGGTACAATGAGCAGTTCTTC.